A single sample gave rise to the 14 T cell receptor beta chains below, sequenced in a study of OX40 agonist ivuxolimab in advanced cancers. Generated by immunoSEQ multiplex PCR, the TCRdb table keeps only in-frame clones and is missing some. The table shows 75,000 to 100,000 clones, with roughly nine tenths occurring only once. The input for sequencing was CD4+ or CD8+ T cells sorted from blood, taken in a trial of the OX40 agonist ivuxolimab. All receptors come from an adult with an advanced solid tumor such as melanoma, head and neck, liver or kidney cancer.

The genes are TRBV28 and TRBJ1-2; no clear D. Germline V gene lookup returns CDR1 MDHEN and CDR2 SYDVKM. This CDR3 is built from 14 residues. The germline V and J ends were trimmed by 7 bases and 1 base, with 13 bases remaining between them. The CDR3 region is CASTLIRDNYGYTF. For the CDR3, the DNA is TGTGCCAGCACGCTGATTAGGGATAACTATGGCTACACCTTC.

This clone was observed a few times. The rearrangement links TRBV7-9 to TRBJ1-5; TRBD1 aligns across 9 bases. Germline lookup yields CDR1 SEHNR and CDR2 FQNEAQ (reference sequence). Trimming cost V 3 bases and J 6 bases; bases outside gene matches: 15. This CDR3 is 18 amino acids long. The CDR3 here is CASSLYRGPGPRSQPQHF. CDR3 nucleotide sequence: TGTGCCAGCAGCTTGTACAGGGGGCCCGGACCAAGGAGTCAGCCCCAGCATTTT.

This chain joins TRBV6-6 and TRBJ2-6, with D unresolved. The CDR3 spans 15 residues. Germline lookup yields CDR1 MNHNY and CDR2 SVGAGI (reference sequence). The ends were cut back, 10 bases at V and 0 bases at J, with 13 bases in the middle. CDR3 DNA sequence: TGTGCCACCTGTCTGGCCACCTCTGGGGCCAACGTCCTGACTTTC. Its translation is CATCLATSGANVLTF.

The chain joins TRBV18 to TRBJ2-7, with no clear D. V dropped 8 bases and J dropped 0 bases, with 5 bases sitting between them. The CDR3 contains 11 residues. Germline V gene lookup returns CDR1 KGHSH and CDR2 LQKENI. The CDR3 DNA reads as TGTGCCAGCCGGAGCTCCTACGAGCAGTACTTC. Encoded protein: CASRSSYEQYF.

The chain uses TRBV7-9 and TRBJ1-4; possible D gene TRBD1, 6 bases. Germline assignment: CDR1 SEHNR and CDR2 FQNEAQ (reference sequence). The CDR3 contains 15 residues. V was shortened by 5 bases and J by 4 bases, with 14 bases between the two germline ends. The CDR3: CASSRGAGDNEKLFF. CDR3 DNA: TGTGCCAGCAGCCGCGGGGCAGGGGATAATGAAAAACTGTTTTTT.

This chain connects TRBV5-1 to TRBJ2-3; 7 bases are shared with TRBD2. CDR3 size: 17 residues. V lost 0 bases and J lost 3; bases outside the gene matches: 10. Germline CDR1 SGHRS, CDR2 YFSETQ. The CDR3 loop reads CASSLGASGIGTDTQYF. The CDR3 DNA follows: TGCGCCAGCAGCTTGGGGGCTAGCGGAATAGGGACAGATACGCAGTATTTT.

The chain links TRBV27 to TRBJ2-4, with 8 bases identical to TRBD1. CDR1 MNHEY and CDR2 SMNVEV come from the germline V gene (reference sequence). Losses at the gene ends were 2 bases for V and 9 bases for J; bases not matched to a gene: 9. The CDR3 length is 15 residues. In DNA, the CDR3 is TGTGCCAGCAGTTTAAGTCCGACAGGGGCTAGCATTCAGTACTTC. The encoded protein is CASSLSPTGASIQYF.

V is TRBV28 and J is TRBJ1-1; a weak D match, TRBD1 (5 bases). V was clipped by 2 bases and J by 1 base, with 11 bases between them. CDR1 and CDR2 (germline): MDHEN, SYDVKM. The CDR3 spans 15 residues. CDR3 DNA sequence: TGTGCCAGCAGTTTAGGGGGGACGGGGAACACTGAAGCTTTCTTT. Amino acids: CASSLGGTGNTEAFF.

As DNA, the CDR3 is TGCGCCAGCATGGGGTACAGGGACTCTGGGGCCAACGTCCTGACTTTC. Translation gives CASMGYRDSGANVLTF. J is TRBJ2-6 and V is TRBV5-1; D perhaps matches TRBD1 (6 bases). CDR3 size: 16 residues. From germline, CDR1 is SGHRS and CDR2 YFSETQ. Trimming left V 6 bases short and J 0 bases short, with 13 bases between.

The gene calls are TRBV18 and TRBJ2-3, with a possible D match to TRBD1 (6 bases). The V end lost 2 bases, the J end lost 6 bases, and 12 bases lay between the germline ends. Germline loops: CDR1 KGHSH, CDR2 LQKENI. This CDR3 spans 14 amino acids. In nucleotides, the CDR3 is TGTGCCAGCTCACCAGACAGGTCCTCCGATACGCAGTATTTT. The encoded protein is CASSPDRSSDTQYF.

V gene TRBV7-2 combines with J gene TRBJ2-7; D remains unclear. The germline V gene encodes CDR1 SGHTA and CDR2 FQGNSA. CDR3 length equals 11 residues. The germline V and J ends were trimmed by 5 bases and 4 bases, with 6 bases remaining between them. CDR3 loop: CASSPGYEQYF. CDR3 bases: TGTGCCAGCAGCCCCGGGTACGAGCAGTACTTC.

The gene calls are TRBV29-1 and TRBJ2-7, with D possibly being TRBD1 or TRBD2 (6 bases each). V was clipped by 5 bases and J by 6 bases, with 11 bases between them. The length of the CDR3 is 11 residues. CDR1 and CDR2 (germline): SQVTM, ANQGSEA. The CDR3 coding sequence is TGCAGCGTTCAAGGAGGGGGCGAGCAGTACTTC. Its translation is CSVQGGGEQYF.

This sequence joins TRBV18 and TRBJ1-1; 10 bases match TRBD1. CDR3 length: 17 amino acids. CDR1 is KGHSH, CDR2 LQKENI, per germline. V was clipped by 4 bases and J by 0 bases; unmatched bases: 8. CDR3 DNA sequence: TGTGCCAGCTCACGGGGACAGGGGAATGCTATGAACACTGAAGCTTTCTTT. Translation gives CASSRGQGNAMNTEAFF.

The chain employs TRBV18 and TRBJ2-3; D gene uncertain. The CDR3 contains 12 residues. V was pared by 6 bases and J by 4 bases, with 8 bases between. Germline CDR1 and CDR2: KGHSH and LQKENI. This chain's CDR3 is CASSLNSDTQYF. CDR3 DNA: TGTGCCAGCTCTCTCAATTCAGATACGCAGTATTTT.